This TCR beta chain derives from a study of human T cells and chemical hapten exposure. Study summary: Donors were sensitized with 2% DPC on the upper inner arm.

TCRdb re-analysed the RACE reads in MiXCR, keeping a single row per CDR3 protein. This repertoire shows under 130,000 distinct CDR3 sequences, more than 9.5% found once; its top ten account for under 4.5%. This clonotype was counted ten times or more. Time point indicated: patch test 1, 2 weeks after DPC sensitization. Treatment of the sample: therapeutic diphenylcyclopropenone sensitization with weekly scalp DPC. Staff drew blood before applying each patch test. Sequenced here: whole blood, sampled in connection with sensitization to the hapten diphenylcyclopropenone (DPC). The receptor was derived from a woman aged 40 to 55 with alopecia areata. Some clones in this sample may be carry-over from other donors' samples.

The CDR3 nucleotides are TGTGCCAGCAGCTCCGGGACTAGCGGGAGTGGTGAGCAGTTCTTC. Translation gives CASSSGTSGSGEQFF. J is TRBJ2-1 and V is TRBV7-8, with TRBD2 identical over 14 bases. The CDR3 runs 15 residues. Germline V gives CDR1 SGHVS, CDR2 FQNEAQ. The V gene end was trimmed by 4 bases and the J gene end by 9 bases; junction bases not matched to a gene: 5. Looking up the rest from reference TRBV7-8 and TRBJ2-1 gives the full variable domain: GAGVSQSPRYKVAKRGQDVALRCDPISGHVSLFWYQQALGQGPEFLTYFQNEAQLDKSGLPSDRFFAERPEGSVSTLKIQRTQQEDSAVYLCASSSGTSGSGEQFFGPGTRLTVL.